Listed below are T cell receptor beta chains from one sample, sequenced in a study of T cells in localized non-small cell lung cancer. Method: immunoSEQ multiplex PCR; TCRdb's copy keeps in-frame clones and lacks some. The table includes some 38,000 clones, 86% detected once. Source: peripheral blood mononuclear cells, taken before any cancer treatment. The source is a male donor older than 55 with stage II lung adenocarcinoma. Both conserved end residues are part of each CDR3. The order of the fields is D gene, V gene, J gene, clone size, CDR3 protein, CDR3 DNA. D genes are given only for firm matches. Clone size is not always given. Where it is, it says once, few, many or a class for expanded clones.

d_gene: .; v_gene: TRBV29-1; j_gene: TRBJ1-5; abundance: few; CDR3aa: CSAGEGLNQPQHF; CDR3nt: TGCAGCGCTGGAGAGGGTTTGAATCAGCCCCAGCATTTT
d_gene: .; v_gene: TRBV27; j_gene: TRBJ2-7; abundance: .; CDR3aa: CASSPRNSPTAKSPYEQYF; CDR3nt: TGTGCCAGCAGTCCCCGCAACAGCCCGACAGCAAAGTCCCCCTACGAGCAGTACTTC
d_gene: .; v_gene: TRBV6-5; j_gene: TRBJ2-3; abundance: .; CDR3aa: CASSQLDTQYF; CDR3nt: TGTGCCAGCAGCCAATTGGATACGCAGTATTTT
d_gene: .; v_gene: TRBV5-1; j_gene: TRBJ2-1; abundance: .; CDR3aa: CASSDGSRTYNEQFF; CDR3nt: TGCGCCAGCAGCGACGGATCCCGGACTTACAATGAGCAGTTCTTC
d_gene: .; v_gene: TRBV5-1; j_gene: TRBJ1-2; abundance: .; CDR3aa: CASRMEPANYGYTF; CDR3nt: TGCGCCAGCAGGATGGAGCCCGCCAACTATGGCTACACCTTC
d_gene: .; v_gene: TRBV7-2; j_gene: TRBJ2-7; abundance: .; CDR3aa: CASSLGGGSWDEQYF; CDR3nt: TGTGCCAGCAGCTTAGGTGGCGGCTCTTGGGACGAGCAGTACTTC
d_gene: .; v_gene: TRBV5-6; j_gene: TRBJ2-6; abundance: .; CDR3aa: CASSPDSSGANVLTF; CDR3nt: TGTGCCAGCAGCCCCGACAGCTCTGGGGCCAACGTCCTGACTTTC
d_gene: .; v_gene: TRBV7-2; j_gene: TRBJ2-7; abundance: once; CDR3aa: CASSRDGGPGEQYF; CDR3nt: TGTGCCAGCAGCCGGGACGGGGGACCGGGTGAGCAGTACTTC
d_gene: .; v_gene: TRBV2; j_gene: TRBJ1-2; abundance: .; CDR3aa: CASRARDGNYGYTF; CDR3nt: TGTGCCAGCAGGGCACGGGACGGCAACTATGGCTACACCTTC
d_gene: TRBD1; v_gene: TRBV5-1; j_gene: TRBJ2-1; abundance: .; CDR3aa: CASTLTTGGYNEQFF; CDR3nt: TGCGCCAGCACCCTTACGACAGGGGGGTACAATGAGCAGTTCTTC
d_gene: TRBD1; v_gene: TRBV30; j_gene: TRBJ2-3; abundance: .; CDR3aa: CAWSVTGQGPDTQYF; CDR3nt: TGTGCCTGGAGTGTGACGGGACAGGGCCCAGATACGCAGTATTTT
d_gene: TRBD1; v_gene: TRBV23-1; j_gene: TRBJ1-1; abundance: .; CDR3aa: CASSHCDRGIVGEAFF; CDR3nt: TGCGCCAGCAGTCATTGTGACAGGGGGATTGTTGGTGAAGCTTTCTTT
d_gene: .; v_gene: TRBV7-2; j_gene: TRBJ2-7; abundance: .; CDR3aa: CASSLLAARSEQYF; CDR3nt: TGTGCCAGCAGCTTACTCGCAGCCAGGAGTGAGCAGTACTTC
d_gene: TRBD1; v_gene: TRBV7-3; j_gene: TRBJ2-7; abundance: .; CDR3aa: CASSLYQGAAYEQYF; CDR3nt: TGTGCCAGCAGCTTATACCAGGGGGCCGCCTACGAGCAGTACTTC
d_gene: TRBD2; v_gene: TRBV7-2; j_gene: TRBJ2-3; abundance: .; CDR3aa: CASSLDGTRSPDTQYF; CDR3nt: TGTGCCAGCAGCTTAGACGGGACTAGATCTCCAGATACGCAGTATTTT
d_gene: TRBD1; v_gene: TRBV18; j_gene: TRBJ2-5; abundance: .; CDR3aa: CASSPTGDQETQYF; CDR3nt: TGTGCCAGCTCACCGACAGGGGACCAAGAGACCCAGTACTTC
d_gene: TRBD2; v_gene: TRBV5-4; j_gene: TRBJ2-5; abundance: .; CDR3aa: CATEFAGRGQETQYF; CDR3nt: TGTGCCACCGAATTTGCGGGGAGGGGCCAAGAGACCCAGTACTTC
d_gene: .; v_gene: TRBV6-1; j_gene: TRBJ1-1; abundance: .; CDR3aa: CASSAKGDTEAFF; CDR3nt: TGTGCCAGCAGTGCTAAGGGCGACACTGAAGCTTTCTTT
d_gene: .; v_gene: TRBV19; j_gene: TRBJ1-3; abundance: .; CDR3aa: CASRRKGSGNTIYF; CDR3nt: TGTGCCAGTAGACGAAAGGGGTCAGGAAACACCATATATTTT
d_gene: .; v_gene: TRBV15; j_gene: TRBJ2-1; abundance: .; CDR3aa: CATSRDEGGEQFF; CDR3nt: TGTGCCACCAGCAGAGATGAGGGAGGTGAGCAGTTCTTC
d_gene: TRBD1; v_gene: TRBV6-1; j_gene: TRBJ1-3; abundance: .; CDR3aa: CASSWDRGPGNTIYF; CDR3nt: TGTGCCAGCAGTTGGGACAGGGGGCCTGGAAACACCATATATTTT
d_gene: .; v_gene: TRBV5-1; j_gene: TRBJ1-5; abundance: once; CDR3aa: CASSLRMRNQPQHF; CDR3nt: TGCGCCAGCAGCCTCAGGATGAGAAATCAGCCCCAGCATTTT
d_gene: .; v_gene: TRBV5-5; j_gene: TRBJ1-1; abundance: .; CDR3aa: CASSSAPLMNTEAFF; CDR3nt: TGTGCCAGCAGCTCGGCCCCCTTGATGAACACTGAAGCTTTCTTT
d_gene: .; v_gene: TRBV25-1; j_gene: TRBJ2-7; abundance: .; CDR3aa: CASSSPGINEQYF; CDR3nt: TGTGCCAGCAGCAGTCCGGGAATAAACGAGCAGTACTTC
d_gene: TRBD2; v_gene: TRBV7-7; j_gene: TRBJ2-5; abundance: .; CDR3aa: CASSLQTSGGETQYF; CDR3nt: TGTGCCAGCAGCCTGCAAACCTCGGGAGGAGAGACCCAGTACTTC
d_gene: .; v_gene: TRBV6-1; j_gene: TRBJ1-3; abundance: once; CDR3aa: CASSERRLGNTIYF; CDR3nt: TGTGCCAGCAGTGAGAGGCGACTTGGAAACACCATATATTTT
d_gene: .; v_gene: TRBV7-2; j_gene: TRBJ2-5; abundance: .; CDR3aa: CASRHQGGWKTQYF; CDR3nt: TGTGCCAGCAGACATCAGGGGGGGTGGAAGACCCAGTACTTC
d_gene: .; v_gene: TRBV5-1; j_gene: TRBJ2-5; abundance: .; CDR3aa: CASSLQPPAQYF; CDR3nt: TGCGCCAGCAGCTTACAGCCGCCGGCCCAGTACTTC
d_gene: TRBD2; v_gene: TRBV7-3; j_gene: TRBJ2-1; abundance: .; CDR3aa: CASSLRTSGTKASNEQFF; CDR3nt: TGTGCCAGCAGCTTAAGGACTAGCGGGACGAAGGCGAGCAATGAGCAGTTCTTC
d_gene: .; v_gene: TRBV10-3; j_gene: TRBJ2-7; abundance: .; CDR3aa: CAISDAAMAHEQYF; CDR3nt: TGTGCCATCAGTGACGCGGCTATGGCCCACGAGCAGTACTTC
d_gene: TRBD2; v_gene: TRBV13; j_gene: TRBJ2-5; abundance: .; CDR3aa: CASSSKGLAGAGETQYF; CDR3nt: TGTGCCAGCAGCTCGAAGGGACTAGCGGGAGCTGGGGAGACCCAGTACTTC
d_gene: TRBD2; v_gene: TRBV4-2; j_gene: TRBJ2-5; abundance: .; CDR3aa: CASSQNGGLAALSETQYF; CDR3nt: TGTGCCAGCAGCCAAAATGGCGGACTAGCGGCCCTATCGGAGACCCAGTACTTC
d_gene: .; v_gene: TRBV13; j_gene: TRBJ2-7; abundance: .; CDR3aa: CASSLNPAGQSGQYF; CDR3nt: TGTGCCAGCAGTTTAAACCCCGCCGGGCAGTCCGGGCAGTACTTC
d_gene: .; v_gene: TRBV19; j_gene: TRBJ1-2; abundance: .; CDR3aa: CASRPTPNYGYTF; CDR3nt: TGTGCCAGTAGACCGACACCTAACTATGGCTACACCTTC